This T cell receptor beta chain appears in the sequencing data of a study of post-analysis software for immune sequencing data. Study as a whole: Both relapsing-remitting and secondary progressive multiple sclerosis featured among the disease courses, as did progressive-relapsing multiple sclerosis. Notes on the study in general: Higher frequency in patients than in controls was seen for a handful of TRBV segments, with TRBV5-6, TRBV5-1 and TRBV20-1 among them.

Germline V CDR1 and CDR2: LNHNV, YYDKDF (reference sequence). The CDR3 loop spans 15 amino acids. Comments on this clonotype: Its antigen remains unidentified.

The TCR beta cDNA libraries carried unique molecular identifiers. TCRdb redid the calling of the PCR reads with MiXCR, one entry per CDR3 protein. This table has hundreds of thousands of distinct CDR3 sequences, roughly 36% appearing once. The material sequenced was blood. The TCR was taken from a girl under 18 with multiple sclerosis. J is TRBJ2-5 and V is TRBV15; D ambiguous. The DNA end lines up better with TRBJ2-7; the J call may be wrong. The CDR3 coding sequence is TGTGCCACCAGCAGATCCAAGTGGGTCAGCTACGAGCAGTACTTC. Translating it yields CATSRSKWVSYEQYF.